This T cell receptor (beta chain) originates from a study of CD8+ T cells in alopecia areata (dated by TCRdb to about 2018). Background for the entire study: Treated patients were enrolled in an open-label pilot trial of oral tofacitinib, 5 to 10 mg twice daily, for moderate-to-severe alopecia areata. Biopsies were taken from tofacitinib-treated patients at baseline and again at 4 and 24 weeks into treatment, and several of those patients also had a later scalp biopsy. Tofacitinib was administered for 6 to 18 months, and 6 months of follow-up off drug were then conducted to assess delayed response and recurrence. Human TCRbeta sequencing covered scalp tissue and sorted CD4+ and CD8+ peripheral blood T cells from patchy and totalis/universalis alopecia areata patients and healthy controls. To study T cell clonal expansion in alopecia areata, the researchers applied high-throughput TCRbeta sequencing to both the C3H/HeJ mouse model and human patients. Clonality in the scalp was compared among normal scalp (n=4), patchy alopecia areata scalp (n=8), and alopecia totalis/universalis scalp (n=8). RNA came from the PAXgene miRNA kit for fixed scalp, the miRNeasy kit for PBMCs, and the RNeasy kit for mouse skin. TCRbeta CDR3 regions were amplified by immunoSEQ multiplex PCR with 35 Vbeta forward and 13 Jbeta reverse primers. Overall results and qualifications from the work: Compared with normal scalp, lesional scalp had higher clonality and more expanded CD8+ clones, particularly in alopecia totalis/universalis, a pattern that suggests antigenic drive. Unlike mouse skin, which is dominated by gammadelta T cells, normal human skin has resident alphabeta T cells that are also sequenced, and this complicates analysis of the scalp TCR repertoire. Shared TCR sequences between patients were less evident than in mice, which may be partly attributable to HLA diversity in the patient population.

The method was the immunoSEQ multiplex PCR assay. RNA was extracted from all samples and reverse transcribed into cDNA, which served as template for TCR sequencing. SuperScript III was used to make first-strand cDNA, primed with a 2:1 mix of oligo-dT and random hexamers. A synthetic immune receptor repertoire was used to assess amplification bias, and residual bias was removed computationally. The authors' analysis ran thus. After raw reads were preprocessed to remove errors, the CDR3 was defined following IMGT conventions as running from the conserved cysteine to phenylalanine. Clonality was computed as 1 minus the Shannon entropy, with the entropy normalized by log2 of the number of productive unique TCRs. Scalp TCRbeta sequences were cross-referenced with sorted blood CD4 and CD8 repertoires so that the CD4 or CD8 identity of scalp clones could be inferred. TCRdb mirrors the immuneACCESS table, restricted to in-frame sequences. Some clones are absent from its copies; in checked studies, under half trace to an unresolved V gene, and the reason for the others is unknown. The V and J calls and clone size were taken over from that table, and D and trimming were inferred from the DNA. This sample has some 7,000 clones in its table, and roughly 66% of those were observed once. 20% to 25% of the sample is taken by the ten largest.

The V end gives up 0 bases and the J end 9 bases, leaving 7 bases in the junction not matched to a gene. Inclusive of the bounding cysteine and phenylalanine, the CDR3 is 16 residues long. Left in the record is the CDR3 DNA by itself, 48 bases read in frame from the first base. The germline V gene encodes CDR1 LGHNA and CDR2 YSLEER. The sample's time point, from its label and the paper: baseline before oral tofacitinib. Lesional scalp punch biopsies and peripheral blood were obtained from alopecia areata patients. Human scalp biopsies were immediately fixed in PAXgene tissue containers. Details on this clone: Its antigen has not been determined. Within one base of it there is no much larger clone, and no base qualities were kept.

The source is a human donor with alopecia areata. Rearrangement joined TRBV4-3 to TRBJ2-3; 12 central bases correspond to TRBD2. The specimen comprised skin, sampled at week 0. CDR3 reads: CASSQDPLAGGPTQYF. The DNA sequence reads TGCGCCAGCAGCCAAGATCCCCTAGCGGGGGGGCCAACGCAGTATTTT.